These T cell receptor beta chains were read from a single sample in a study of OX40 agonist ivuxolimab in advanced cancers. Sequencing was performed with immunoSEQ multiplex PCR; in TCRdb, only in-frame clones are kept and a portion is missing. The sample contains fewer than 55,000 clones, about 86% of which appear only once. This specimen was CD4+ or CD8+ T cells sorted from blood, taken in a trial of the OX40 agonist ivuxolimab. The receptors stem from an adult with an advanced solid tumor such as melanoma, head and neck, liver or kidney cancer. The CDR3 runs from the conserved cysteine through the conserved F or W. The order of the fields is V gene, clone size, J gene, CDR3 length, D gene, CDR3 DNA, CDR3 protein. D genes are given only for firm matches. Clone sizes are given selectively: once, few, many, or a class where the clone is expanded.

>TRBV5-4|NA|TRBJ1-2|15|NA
TGTGCCAGCAGCTCCCGACAGGCGAGAGACTATGGCTACACCTTC
CASSSRQARDYGYTF
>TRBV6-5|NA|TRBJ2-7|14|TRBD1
TGTGCCAGCAGGGGTAGGGACAGGGGCGACGAGCAGTACTTC
CASRGRDRGDEQYF
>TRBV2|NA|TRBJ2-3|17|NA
TGTGCCAGCAGTTTCCCTGTGGAGGGAATGGAGTCAGATACGCAGTATTTT
CASSFPVEGMESDTQYF
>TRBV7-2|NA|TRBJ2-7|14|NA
TGTGCCAGCAGCTTAGCGGCGAGCTATGGGGAGCAGTACTTC
CASSLAASYGEQYF
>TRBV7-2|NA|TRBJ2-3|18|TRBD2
TGTGCCAGCAGCTTAGCCTCTGGACTAGCGGGGGGCACAGATACGCAGTATTTT
CASSLASGLAGGTDTQYF
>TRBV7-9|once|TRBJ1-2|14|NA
TGTGCCAGCAGCTTAGGGATAGGGGACTATGGCTACACCTTC
CASSLGIGDYGYTF
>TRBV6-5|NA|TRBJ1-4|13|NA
TGTGCCAGCAGTATACGTCCTATGCAAAAACTGTTTTTT
CASSIRPMQKLFF
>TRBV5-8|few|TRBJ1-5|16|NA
TGTGCCAGCAGGAGTCGAACAGGGCCGGGCAATCAGCCCCAGCATTTT
CASRSRTGPGNQPQHF
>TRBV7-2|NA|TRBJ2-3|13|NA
TGTGCCAGCAGCCCCAACAGGGACGATACGCAGTATTTT
CASSPNRDDTQYF
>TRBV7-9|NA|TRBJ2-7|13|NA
TGTGCCAGCAGCCACAGGTTACCCTACGAGCAGTACTTC
CASSHRLPYEQYF
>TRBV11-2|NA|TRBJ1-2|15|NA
TGTGCCAGCAGCTTAGAGGCGACAGAAAACTATGGCTACACCTTC
CASSLEATENYGYTF
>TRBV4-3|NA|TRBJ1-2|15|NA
TGCGCCAGCAGCCAAGATCGAGTCAGAAACTATGGCTACACCTTC
CASSQDRVRNYGYTF
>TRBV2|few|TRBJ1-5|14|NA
TGTGCCAGCAGTGAGGGAGCGAACAATCAGCCCCAGCATTTT
CASSEGANNQPQHF
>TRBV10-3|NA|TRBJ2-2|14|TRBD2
TGTGCCACGGCCCTAGCGGCGAACACCGGGGAGCTGTTTTTT
CATALAANTGELFF
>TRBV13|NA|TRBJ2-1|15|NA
TGTGCCAGCAGCTTATCATGGCCGCTGTACGGAGAGCAGTTCTTC
CASSLSWPLYGEQFF
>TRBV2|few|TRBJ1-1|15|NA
TGTGCCAGCAGTGAACCCAAGGGAGAAATCACTGAAGCTTTCTTT
CASSEPKGEITEAFF
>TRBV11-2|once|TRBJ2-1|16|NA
TGTGCCAGCAGCTCCGACTATAGGAGGGCCTACAATGAGCAGTTCTTC
CASSSDYRRAYNEQFF
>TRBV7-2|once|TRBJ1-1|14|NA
TGTGCCAGCAGCTTAGGTGAGGGGAACACTGAAGCTTTCTTT
CASSLGEGNTEAFF
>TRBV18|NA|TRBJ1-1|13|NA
TGTGCCAGCTCACAGGGGTCAGACACTGAAGCTTTCTTT
CASSQGSDTEAFF
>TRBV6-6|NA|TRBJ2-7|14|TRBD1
TGTGCCAGCACGGAAGGGACAGGGGTGCACGAGCAGTACTTC
CASTEGTGVHEQYF
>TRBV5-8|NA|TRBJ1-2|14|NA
TGTGCCAGCAGCTTGACCGGGACGGCGAATGGCTACACCTTC
CASSLTGTANGYTF
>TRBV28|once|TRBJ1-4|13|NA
TGTGCCAGCAGTTTGGTGTCTAATGAAAAACTGTTTTTT
CASSLVSNEKLFF
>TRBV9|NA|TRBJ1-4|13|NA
TGTGCCAGCAGCGTAGAACCAGGGGAAAAACTGTTTTTT
CASSVEPGEKLFF
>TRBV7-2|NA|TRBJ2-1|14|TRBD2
TGTGCCAGCAGCTTAGCGGCAGCGGGGGATGAGCAGTTCTTC
CASSLAAAGDEQFF
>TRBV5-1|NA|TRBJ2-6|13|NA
TGCGCCAGCCGGGTACCCGGGGCCAACGTCCTGACTTTC
CASRVPGANVLTF
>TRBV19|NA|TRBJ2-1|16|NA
TGTGCCAGTAGTATAGTACCGGCACTCTCCTACAATGAGCAGTTCTTC
CASSIVPALSYNEQFF
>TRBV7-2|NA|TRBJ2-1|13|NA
TGTGCCAGCAGCCCCGGGACAAACAATGAGCAGTTCTTC
CASSPGTNNEQFF
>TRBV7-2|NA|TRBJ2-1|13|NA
TGTGCCAGCAGCGGAACTAGAGCGGATGAGCAGTTCTTC
CASSGTRADEQFF
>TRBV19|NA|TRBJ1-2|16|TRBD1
TGTGCCAGTAGTACGGGCGGACAGGGCCGGTACTATGGCTACACCTTC
CASSTGGQGRYYGYTF
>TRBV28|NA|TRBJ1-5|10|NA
TGTGCCAGCAGCACTCAGCCCCAGCATTTT
CASSTQPQHF
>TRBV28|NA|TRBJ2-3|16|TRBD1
TGTGCCAGCAGTTCGACGGACAGGGGAGGCACAGATACGCAGTATTTT
CASSSTDRGGTDTQYF
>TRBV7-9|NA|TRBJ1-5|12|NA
TGTGCCAGCAGCTTAGAATACCAGCCCCAGCATTTT
CASSLEYQPQHF
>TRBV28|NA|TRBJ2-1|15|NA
TGTGCCAGCAGTTCTCCCGGGGGAGGAACCAATGAGCAGTTCTTC
CASSSPGGGTNEQFF
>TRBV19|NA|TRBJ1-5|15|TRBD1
TGTGCCAGTAGTAGCCAACAGGGGGCAGGACAGCCCCAGCATTTT
CASSSQQGAGQPQHF
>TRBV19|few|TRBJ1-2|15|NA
TGTGCCAGTATCGTGCCCGGGACACCGGGCGATGGCTACACCTTC
CASIVPGTPGDGYTF
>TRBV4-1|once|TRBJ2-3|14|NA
TGCGCCAGCAGCAAGGACAACGGTGGGGATACGCAGTATTTT
CASSKDNGGDTQYF
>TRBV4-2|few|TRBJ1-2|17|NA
TGTGCCAGCAGCCAAGTATTCGGACCGTCAGCTAACTATGGCTACACCTTC
CASSQVFGPSANYGYTF
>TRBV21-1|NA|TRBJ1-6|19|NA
TGTGCCAGCAGCAAAAATAGGGGCGTAAGGGCTAGGTATAATTCACCCCTCCACTTT
CASSKNRGVRARYNSPLHF
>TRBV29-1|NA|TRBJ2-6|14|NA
TGCAGCGTTTCCCAGGGAACTGGGGCCAACGTCCTGACTTTC
CSVSQGTGANVLTF
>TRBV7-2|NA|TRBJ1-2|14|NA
TGTGCCAGCAGCTCCCTGACAACTAACTATGGCTACACCTTC
CASSSLTTNYGYTF
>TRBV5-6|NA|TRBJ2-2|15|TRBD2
TGTGCCAGCAGCTTGACTAGCGGTAACACCGGGGAGCTGTTTTTT
CASSLTSGNTGELFF
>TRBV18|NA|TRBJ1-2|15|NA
TGTGCCAGCTCACCAGGGGAGGTCAGGTCATACGGCTACACCTTC
CASSPGEVRSYGYTF
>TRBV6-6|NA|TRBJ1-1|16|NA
TGTGCCAGCGAGCCAAAGGACAGCCTCATGAACACTGAAGCTTTCTTT
CASEPKDSLMNTEAFF
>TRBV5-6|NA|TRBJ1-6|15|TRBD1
TGTGCCAGCAGCTCGAGACAGGGATTAAATTCACCCCTCCACTTT
CASSSRQGLNSPLHF
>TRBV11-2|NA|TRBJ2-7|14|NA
TGTGCCAGCAGTTTGGGGGTCAGGGTCTACGAGCAGTACTTC
CASSLGVRVYEQYF
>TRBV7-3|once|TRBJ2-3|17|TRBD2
TGTGCCAGCAGCCCAAGGGGACTAGCGGGGAGCACAGATACGCAGTATTTT
CASSPRGLAGSTDTQYF
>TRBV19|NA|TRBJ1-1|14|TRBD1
TGTGCCAGTAGTATGGGACAGGGGATGACTGAAGCTTTCTTT
CASSMGQGMTEAFF